This T cell receptor beta chain was sequenced in a study of regulatory T cells in long-lasting Graves disease. For the study at large: Antithyroid drug use was under 3 months in newly diagnosed Graves' patients.

V dropped 8 bases and J dropped 0; count of bases not matched to a gene: 3. CDR1 and CDR2 (germline): DFQATT, SNEGSKA (reference sequence). The CDR3 spans 14 residues. Time point meaning: newly diagnosed GD, antithyroid drugs for less than 3 months. From PBMCs, RNA was extracted and then used to make the TCR library. This clonotype appeared many times. CDR3 regions were amplified by Arm-PCR using iRepertoire HTBI primers to build TCR beta libraries. TCRdb passed the multiplex PCR reads through MiXCR, listing each CDR3 protein once. There are some 410,000 distinct CDR3 sequences in the sample; about 15% occur only once, and around a tenth lies in the top ten. The same data also went into a second study, on T cells in Graves' hyperthyroidism and ophthalmopathy. That report notes: Exclusions: uncontrolled infection, other autoimmune disease, pregnancy, lactation.

The TCR was taken from a woman younger than 45 with Graves disease. This chain joins TRBV20-1 and TRBJ1-6, with 8 bases matching TRBD1. This specimen consisted of peripheral blood mononuclear cells (PBMCs), obtained at new diagnosis, from a patient treated with antithyroid drugs. The CDR3 DNA reads TGCAGTTCGACAGGGGCCTCCTATAATTCACCCCTCCACTTT. Amino acids: CSSTGASYNSPLHF.